The 6 T cell receptor beta chains below come from one sample, sequenced in a study of blood T cell repertoires in COVID-19. Clones were read by immunoSEQ multiplex PCR, and TCRdb kept only the in-frame ones, dropping some. The sample lists roughly 100,000 clones; roughly 76% were seen once. The sample comprised peripheral blood. Receptors originate from an older woman with acute or convalescent COVID-19.

J is TRBJ1-1 and V is TRBV6-5, with D tentatively TRBD1 (6 bases). The CDR3 contains 14 residues. Trimming removed 6 bases at V and 1 base at J, with 12 bases between. In germline, CDR1 is MNHEY, CDR2 SVGAGI. The CDR3 DNA is TGTGCCAGCAGGGTAGACAGGAGGAACACTGAAGCTTTCTTT. Translating it yields CASRVDRRNTEAFF.

This rearrangement joins TRBV6-2 or TRBV6-3 to TRBJ1-5, with 7 bases matching TRBD1. Germline V CDR1 and CDR2: MNHEY, SVGEGT. After removal of 6 bases from V and 4 bases from J, the junction contained 9 bases not matched to a gene. The length of the CDR3 is 15 residues. CDR3 sequence (DNA): TGTGCCAGCAGCTCCGGACAGGTGGGGAATCAGCCCCAGCATTTT. This translates into CASSSGQVGNQPQHF.

The chain joins TRBV4-3 to TRBJ2-3; no reliable D call. V lost 1 base to trimming and J lost 4 bases, with 6 bases between them. Per germline, CDR1 LGHNA and CDR2 YSLEER. The CDR3 is made up of 13 amino acids. In DNA, the CDR3 is TGCGCCAGCAGCCAAGTCGACTCAGATACGCAGTATTTT. Translating gives CASSQVDSDTQYF.

The V call is TRBV6-5, the J call TRBJ1-6; 9 nucleotides match TRBD1. Germline V gene sequence: CDR1 MNHEY, CDR2 SVGAGI. CDR3 length equals 14 residues. The V gene end was trimmed by 5 bases and the J gene end by 6 bases; junction bases not matched to a gene: 2. CDR3: CASSQTGGNSPLHF. DNA for the CDR3: TGTGCCAGCAGTCAGACAGGGGGTAATTCACCCCTCCACTTT.

CDR3 coding DNA: TGTGCCAGCAGTTCACCGGGACAAGGATCGCCCCGCAACTATGGCTACACCTTC. It specifies CASSSPGQGSPRNYGYTF. The rearrangement links TRBV6-2 or TRBV6-3 to TRBJ1-2; perhaps TRBD1 as D (6 bases). Trimming pared 4 bases from V and 2 bases from J, leaving 23 bases between. In germline, CDR1 is MNHEY, CDR2 SVGEGT. This CDR3 has 18 residues.

V usage is TRBV5-5 and J usage is TRBJ2-3; TRBD2 agrees at 12 bases. V shed 4 bases and J 3 bases; nucleotides not matched to a gene: 6. CDR3 length: 16 amino acids. CDR1 is SGHKS and CDR2 is YYEKEE in the germline V gene (reference sequence). The CDR3 region is CASSRWTSGVTDTQYF. For the CDR3, the DNA is TGTGCCAGCAGCAGGTGGACTAGCGGGGTAACAGATACGCAGTATTTT.